This is a list of T cell receptor beta chains from one sample in a study of shared clonotypes between healthy human individuals. Only in-frame clones appear in the TCRdb table, and some are missing; sequencing was by immunoSEQ multiplex PCR. Of about 100,000 clones listed, approximately 65% are singletons. Sequenced sample: memory CD8+ T cells sorted from blood. The receptors originated from a woman in her twenties or thirties in good health. The conserved cysteine and the conserved F or W are not part of the CDR3 here. The order of the fields is J gene, clone size, V gene, CDR3 protein. Clone size, where shown, is once, few, many, or a class for clones that have expanded.

TRBJ2-2 - TRBV6-1 ASKGQDTGELF
TRBJ2-1 - TRBV5-8 ASSLYRRSLYNEQF
TRBJ2-3 once TRBV5-1 ASRGQGGTDTQY
TRBJ2-7 once TRBV19 ASSIKPRGSGRTVEQY
TRBJ2-3 - TRBV12-1 ASSCFLPQRNTQY
TRBJ2-1 once TRBV11-2 ASSLGPNNEQF
- - TRBV7-9 ASSPELYSYEQY
TRBJ1-2 - TRBV19 ASRIKPGQGGYGYT
TRBJ2-7 - TRBV19 ASSMGTGSYEQY
TRBJ2-7 once TRBV15 ATSRDLSRTSSYEQY
TRBJ2-7 - TRBV28 ASSESGYEQY
TRBJ2-2 - TRBV2 ASRLLSIKGWGELF
TRBJ2-1 - TRBV5-1 ASSHRTNYNEQF
TRBJ2-3 - TRBV6-6 ASRSGGPGTDTQY
TRBJ1-2 few TRBV6-1 ASSGDRENGYT
TRBJ2-2 - TRBV4-2 ASSPLAENTGELF